The 21 T cell receptor beta chains given below trace back to one sample, sequenced in a study of T-cell reconstitution after alpha-beta-depleted transplantation in children. Findings and caveats of the study: Newly produced T cells mostly accounted for T-cell counts and diversity one year post-transplant.

The antigens these receptors bind are not known. Unique molecular identifiers were incorporated into the prepared TCRbeta library. TCRdb reanalysed the PCR reads using MiXCR and keeps one entry per CDR3 protein. The table includes around 300,000 distinct CDR3 sequences, about 7.3% detected once. The starting material was peripheral blood, obtained 360 days after TCRalphabeta/CD19-depleted stem cell transplant. The receptors were sampled from a female patient aged 2-15 years who had a stem cell transplant for Fanconi anemia, so the T cells may come from the graft donor.

This clonotype was observed a few times. The chain recombines TRBV11-1 with TRBJ2-2; TRBD2 matches 7 bases. This CDR3 spans 16 amino acids. V shed 0 bases and J 3 bases; nucleotides not matched to a gene: 4. Per germline, CDR1 SGHAT and CDR2 FQDESV (reference sequence). CDR3 protein: CASSLALSGDTGELFF. The CDR3 region has the DNA TGTGCCAGCAGCTTAGCTCTGAGCGGGGACACCGGGGAGCTGTTTTTT.

The table lists this clonotype with many counts. The rearrangement links TRBV9 to TRBJ2-7; perhaps TRBD2 as D (6 bases). The CDR3 runs to 15 residues. The germline V gene encodes CDR1 SGDLS and CDR2 YYNGEE. V was shortened by 4 bases and J by 2 bases, with 16 bases between the two germline ends. The DNA for the CDR3 is TGTGCCAGCAGCCGCGCGCTGGAGGGACCCTACGAGCAGTACTTC. Translated: CASSRALEGPYEQYF. Variable domain in full (rest from reference TRBV9 and TRBJ2-7): DSGVTQTPKHLITATGQRVTLRCSPRSGDLSVYWYQQSLDQGLQFLIQYYNGEERAKGNILERFSAQQFPDLHSELNLSSLELGDSALYFCASSRALEGPYEQYFGPGTRLTVT.

This clonotype was recorded many times. The chain couples TRBV11-3 to TRBJ2-1; TRBD2 aligns across 10 bases. The V and J ends lost 2 bases and 8 bases, in that order; junction bases with no gene match: 15. Looked up from germline, CDR1 is SGHNT and CDR2 is YENEEA. CDR3 length: 18 amino acids. The CDR3, as DNA: TGTGCCAGCAGCTTATTTGTCCTCGGACTAGCGGCGGCGGATGAGCAGTTCTTC. Translated, it gives CASSLFVLGLAAADEQFF. Supplemented by reference TRBV11-3 and TRBJ2-1, the full variable domain reads EAGVVQSPRYKIIEKKQPVAFWCNPISGHNTLYWYLQNLGQGPELLIRYENEEAVDDSQLPKDRFSAERLKGVDSTLKIQPAELGDSAVYLCASSLFVLGLAAADEQFFGPGTRLTVL.

This clonotype was seen many times. This chain connects TRBV24-1 to TRBJ2-3; D remains ambiguous. This CDR3 spans 13 amino acids. Germline V CDR1 and CDR2: KGHDR, SFDVKD. Trimming took off 5 bases at V and 0 bases at J, with 5 bases between the two ends. The CDR3 nucleotides read TGTGCCACCAGTGGGGGAAGCACAGATACGCAGTATTTT. Translated, it gives CATSGGSTDTQYF.

This clonotype was found many times. The chain carries TRBV7-2 and TRBJ2-5, with D possibly called TRBD1 or TRBD2 (5 bases each). The germline V gene encodes CDR1 SGHTA and CDR2 FQGNSA. V lost 5 bases and J lost 1, with 11 bases in between. The CDR3 runs 14 residues. CDR3 nucleotides: TGTGCCAGCAGCGTAACAGGACTCCAAGAGACCCAGTACTTC. Its protein is CASSVTGLQETQYF.

This clonotype has a count of ten or more. The chain links TRBV20-1 to TRBJ1-2; possible D gene TRBD1, 5 bases. The V gene's germline CDR1 is DFQATT and CDR2 SNEGSKA (reference sequence). The CDR3 sequence is 16 residues long. The germline V and J ends were trimmed by 0 bases and 7 bases, with 21 bases remaining between them. The CDR3 here is CSARDGARASSGGYTF. The CDR3 DNA reads TGCAGTGCTAGAGACGGGGCCAGAGCTTCTTCGGGTGGCTACACCTTC.

There are many counts of this clonotype. The chain links TRBV6-5 to TRBJ2-5; perhaps TRBD2 as D (6 bases). The V gene lost 0 bases and the J gene lost 3 bases, with 11 bases spanning the gap. Germline V gene lookup returns CDR1 MNHEY and CDR2 SVGAGI. The CDR3 has 15 residues. CDR3 nucleotides: TGTGCCAGCAGTTACTCGTGGAGGGTAGAAGAGACCCAGTACTTC. Translated: CASSYSWRVEETQYF.

This clonotype was picked up many times. V is TRBV5-5 and J is TRBJ1-2, with TRBD1 matching over 9 bases. The CDR3 extends over 15 amino acids. V shed 2 bases, J shed 8 bases, and the junction held 10 bases outside the gene matches. Germline values: CDR1 SGHKS, CDR2 YYEKEE (reference sequence). CDR3 in amino acids: CASSFFRDREEGYTF. The CDR3 region has the DNA TGTGCCAGCAGCTTTTTTCGGGACAGGGAGGAAGGCTACACCTTC.

This clonotype showed up many times. The chain couples TRBV20-1 to TRBJ2-5; D gene unclear. CDR1 is DFQATT and CDR2 is SNEGSKA in the germline V gene (reference sequence). V lost 6 bases and J lost 5, with 16 bases in between. This CDR3 has 13 residues. The chain's CDR3 is CSANHLMGETQYF. DNA of the CDR3: TGCAGTGCCAATCACTTAATGGGGGAGACCCAGTACTTC.

The chain is built from TRBV7-9 and TRBJ2-3; 8 nucleotides align to TRBD1. Germline CDR1 and CDR2: SEHNR and FQNEAQ (reference sequence). V gave up 3 bases and J gave up 2 bases; unmatched junction bases: 4. The CDR3 is 15 amino acids. Written as DNA, the CDR3 is TGTGCCAGCAGCTTGGACAGGGCAGACACAGATACGCAGTATTTT. Encoded protein: CASSLDRADTDTQYF.

This clonotype was observed at least ten times. The chain is built from TRBV27 and TRBJ2-1; the D is unclear. This CDR3 has 15 amino acids. V shed 1 base and J shed 0 bases, with 7 bases lying between them. CDR1 and CDR2 from the germline V gene are MNHEY and SMNVEV (reference sequence). The CDR3 coding sequence is TGTGCCAGCAGTTTATTTGACAACTCCTACAATGAGCAGTTCTTC. This codes for CASSLFDNSYNEQFF.

This clonotype has only a few counts. The V gene is TRBV29-1, the J gene TRBJ1-1, with a weak D call TRBD1 (5 bases). From germline, CDR1 is SQVTM and CDR2 ANQGSEA. The CDR3 spans 12 residues. V gave up 7 bases and J gave up 8 bases, with 17 bases separating them. CDR3 region: CSAQWGGEEAFF. CDR3 DNA sequence: TGCAGCGCACAATGGGGGGGGGAAGAAGCTTTCTTT.

This clonotype has a count of ten or more. The chain carries TRBV5-1 and TRBJ1-1; 8 bases are a match to TRBD1. This CDR3 is built from 13 residues. Germline-derived CDR1 and CDR2 are SGHRS and YFSETQ. V lost 0 bases, J lost 8 bases, and 3 bases stayed unmatched. This CDR3 is CASSLGTGFEAFF. The CDR3 DNA reads TGCGCCAGCAGCTTGGGGACAGGGTTCGAAGCTTTCTTT.

Ten or more counts support this clonotype. The chain uses TRBV6-1 and TRBJ2-7; 7 positions match TRBD1. Germline V gives CDR1 MNHNS, CDR2 SASEGT. This CDR3 has 16 amino acids. The V segment lost 6 bases and the J segment 1 base; nucleotides outside the gene matches: 12. The CDR3 DNA follows: TGTGCCAGCAGCCCGATACCCGGACAGGAATCCTACGAGCAGTACGTC. Translating gives CASSPIPGQESYEQYV.

This clonotype showed up many times. The chain combines TRBV5-1 with TRBJ2-3, with 8 bases that match TRBD2. With V trimmed by 4 bases and J by 1 base, 5 bases remained unmatched. Germline loops: CDR1 SGHRS, CDR2 YFSETQ. This CDR3 is built from 15 residues. The CDR3 region is CASSPGGVGTDTQYF. CDR3 DNA: TGCGCCAGCAGCCCGGGAGGGGTTGGCACAGATACGCAGTATTTT.

This clonotype turned up a few times. The chain employs TRBV7-9 and TRBJ1-5, with unresolved D. This CDR3 comprises 17 residues. CDR1 is SEHNR, CDR2 FQNEAQ, per germline (reference sequence). With 0 bases removed from V and 5 bases from J, the gap between germline ends came to 17 bases. CDR3 DNA: TGTGCCAGCAGCTTAGCAGGCGAAGGCCAGGCAGATCAGCCCCAGCATTTT. As protein: CASSLAGEGQADQPQHF.

This clonotype has at least ten counts. The chain employs TRBV28 and TRBJ2-3; D gene unclear. The CDR3 runs to 12 residues. Between the trimmed V and J ends, which lost 4 bases and 6 bases, there was a span of 8 bases. Germline V gene data show CDR1 as MDHEN and CDR2 as SYDVKM. CDR3 residues: CASSSLPDTQYF. In nucleotides, the CDR3 is TGTGCCAGCAGTTCTCTTCCGGATACGCAGTATTTT. Supplemented by reference TRBV28 and TRBJ2-3, the full variable domain reads DVKVTQSSRYLVKRTGEKVFLECVQDMDHENMFWYRQDPGLGLRLIYFSYDVKMKEKGDIPEGYSVSREKKERFSLILESASTNQTSMYLCASSSLPDTQYFGPGTRLTVL.

This clonotype was counted ten times or more. V is TRBV20-1 and J is TRBJ1-6; 9 bases match TRBD1. CDR3 length equals 14 residues. The J segment lost 7 bases and the V segment lost 3 bases, leaving 4 bases of the junction unmatched. CDR1 and CDR2 (germline): DFQATT, SNEGSKA (reference sequence). The CDR3 DNA sequence: TGCAGTGCTAGCCCCGGGACAGGGAATTCACCCCTCCACTTT. Translating gives CSASPGTGNSPLHF.

This clonotype came up a few times. V is TRBV5-1 and J is TRBJ2-1; TRBD2 aligns across 7 bases. The CDR3 sequence is 16 residues long. The V and J ends lost 0 bases and 8 bases, in that order; junction bases with no gene match: 11. The germline CDR1 and CDR2 sequences are SGHRS and YFSETQ. The CDR3 DNA sequence: TGCGCCAGCAGCTTGGTGACTAGCAGGATTGGCTATGAGCAGTTCTTC. Residues: CASSLVTSRIGYEQFF.

For the CDR3, the DNA is TGTGCCAGCACGAGGGCGCCCATACTCAATTCACCCCTCCACTTT. It codes for CASTRAPILNSPLHF. The chain links TRBV27 to TRBJ1-6, with D unclear. With 7 bases removed from V and 7 bases from J, the gap between germline ends came to 17 bases. Germline V gives CDR1 MNHEY, CDR2 SMNVEV (reference sequence). The CDR3 extends over 15 amino acids.

Details on this clonotype: This could be a read error, since a much larger clone is one nucleotide away. The chain uses TRBV2 and TRBJ2-5; TRBD1 agrees at 8 bases. The CDR3 contains 13 residues. V lost 3 bases to trimming and J lost 4 bases; unmatched junction nucleotides: 1. Germline loops: CDR1 SNHLY, CDR2 FYNNEI. CDR3 sequence reads: CASSDRGRETQYF. The DNA for the CDR3 is TGTGCCAGCAGTGACAGGGGGCGAGAGACCCAGTACTTC.